This TCR beta chain was captured by sequencing in a study of blood T cells in healthy people across ages. The table lists this clonotype with a few counts. Next came a second PCR, run for about 7 to 12 cycles, which used a sample-barcoded 5' primer along with a J-beta primer mix. TCRdb passed the 5' RACE reads through MiXCR, listing each CDR3 protein once. The sample has hundreds of thousands of distinct CDR3 sequences; under 25% are singletons. The CDR3 sequence is 15 residues long. Germline trimming cut 6 bases from V and 2 bases from J; bases unmatched to any gene: 9. Germline assignment: CDR1 MNHEY and CDR2 SVGAGI.

The sequencing sample was made of blood. The TCR sequence derives from a man in his 70s in good health. The rearrangement links TRBV6-5 to TRBJ2-5, with 7 positions matching TRBD2. CDR3 nucleotides: TGTGCCAGCAGAGCGGGACGAATCCCACAAGAGACCCAGTACTTC. Encoded protein: CASRAGRIPQETQYF.